Below are 12 T cell receptor beta chains sequenced from a single sample in a study of molecular identifiers for immune sequencing clone quantification. TCRdb used MiXCR to reprocess the PCR reads, holding one entry per CDR3 protein. The repertoire consists of 300,000 to 400,000 distinct CDR3 sequences, with about 22% occurring once and the leading ten covering 0.7% to 0.9%. The sequencing sample was made of naive CD8+ T cells from blood, with Jurkat cell RNA spiked in. The subset: FACS-sorted CD8+CD4-CCR7+CD45RA+ naive T cells. The receptors originated from a human donor in good health. Some libraries in this study had Jurkat cell RNA spiked in.

This clonotype was detected only a few times. The chain is built from TRBV20-1 and TRBJ2-7; 7 bases are shared with TRBD1. CDR1 DFQATT and CDR2 SNEGSKA come from the germline V gene (reference sequence). CDR3 length equals 15 residues. The ends lost 1 base at V and 0 bases at J; junction bases unmatched: 6. The CDR3 region is CSARGRDSNSYEQYF. The DNA of the CDR3 is TGCAGTGCTAGAGGCCGGGACAGTAACTCCTACGAGCAGTACTTC.

At least ten counts were recorded for this clonotype. The chain couples TRBV4-2 to TRBJ2-7, with 14 bases fitting TRBD2. With V trimmed by 3 bases and J by 1 base, 2 bases remained unmatched. Germline V CDR1 and CDR2: LGHNA, YNFKEQ. The CDR3 covers 16 residues. CDR3: CASSQGTSGGSYEQYF. CDR3 in DNA: TGTGCCAGCAGCCAGGGGACTAGCGGGGGTTCCTACGAGCAGTACTTC.

This clonotype was counted at least ten times. This chain uses TRBV13 with TRBJ2-7; D may correspond to TRBD1 or TRBD2 (5 bases each). The V and J ends lost 5 bases and 0 bases respectively, with 17 bases between them. This CDR3 contains 16 residues. The germline V gene has CDR1 PRHDT and CDR2 FYEKMQ (reference sequence). The CDR3 reads CASSTGPTTSSYEQYF. The CDR3 bases are TGTGCCAGCAGCACGGGACCGACGACCTCCTCCTACGAGCAGTACTTC.

This clonotype was counted a few times. V usage is TRBV4-3 and J usage is TRBJ2-7; D is uncertain. Between the trimmed V and J ends, which lost 4 bases and 0 bases, there was a span of 13 bases. Germline CDR1 and CDR2: LGHNA and YSLEER. This CDR3 has 15 amino acids. Here the CDR3 reads CASSLTSDSSYEQYF. The CDR3 DNA sequence: TGCGCCAGCAGCCTCACCAGCGATTCCTCCTACGAGCAGTACTTC.

As for this clonotype: A single base separates this from a much larger clone, so it may be a read error. This rearrangement joins TRBV6-2 or TRBV6-3 to TRBJ1-2; D unresolved. Trimming removed 8 bases from V and 6 bases from J, with 16 bases in between. The CDR3 has 13 residues. Germline CDR1 reads MNHEY; CDR2 reads SVGEGT. The CDR3 sequence is CASGYTSTNGYTF. Written as DNA, the CDR3 is TGTGCCAGCGGCTACACGAGTACCAATGGCTACACCTTC.

This clonotype was observed at least ten times. The chain recombines TRBV9 with TRBJ2-4; TRBD2 is a possible D gene (5 bases). This CDR3 comprises 13 residues. Germline V lookup: CDR1 SGDLS, CDR2 YYNGEE. Between the trimmed V and J ends, which lost 3 bases and 8 bases, there was a span of 12 bases. The CDR3 nucleotides read TGTGCCAGCAGCGCGGAGGAGGCGGACATTCAGTACTTC. This translates into CASSAEEADIQYF.

This clonotype was seen at least ten times. This sequence joins TRBV7-9 and TRBJ2-3; 12 bases are a match to TRBD2. Trimming cost V 0 bases and J 2 bases; bases outside gene matches: 6. CDR3 length: 18 residues. The V gene's germline CDR1 is SEHNR and CDR2 FQNEAQ (reference sequence). CDR3 residues: CASSLAETSGGYTDTQYF. The CDR3 region has the DNA TGTGCCAGCAGCTTAGCGGAGACTAGCGGGGGCTACACAGATACGCAGTATTTT.

This clonotype was counted a few times. The rearrangement joins TRBV27 to TRBJ2-3; 7 bases line up with TRBD1. The germline V gene has CDR1 MNHEY and CDR2 SMNVEV (reference sequence). This CDR3 is built from 16 residues. The J segment lost 3 bases and the V segment lost 5 bases, leaving 11 bases of the junction unmatched. The CDR3 sequence: CASSQRVRGSTDTQYF. CDR3 DNA sequence: TGTGCCAGCAGTCAAAGGGTCAGGGGGAGTACAGATACGCAGTATTTT.

The genes are TRBV24-1 and TRBJ2-2, with 8 bases lining up with TRBD2. Germline values: CDR1 KGHDR, CDR2 SFDVKD. CDR3 length: 19 residues. J gave up 1 base and V 2 bases, and 11 bases lay outside the gene matches. The CDR3 spells CATSDSRGGGRWNTGELFF. The CDR3 coding sequence is TGTGCCACCAGTGATTCCCGGGGGGGGGGGCGCTGGAACACCGGGGAGCTGTTTTTT.

As to this clonotype: A single base separates this from a much larger clone, so it may be a read error. The chain uses TRBV15 and TRBJ1-1, with 8 bases that match TRBD1. CDR1 is LNHNV, CDR2 YYDKDF, per germline (reference sequence). The CDR3 runs 14 residues. V shed 5 bases and J 1 base; nucleotides not matched to a gene: 3. This CDR3 is CATSGGQGNTEAFF. The CDR3 DNA reads TGTGCCACCAGCGGAGGACAGGGGAACACTGAAGCTTTCTTT.

This clonotype was detected ten times or more. The chain joins TRBV24-1 to TRBJ2-3; the D is unclear. The germline gives CDR1 KGHDR, CDR2 SFDVKD. This CDR3 region has 14 residues. Trimming took off 4 bases at V and 2 bases at J, with 9 bases between the two ends. The CDR3, as DNA: TGTGCCACCAGTGACGCTTTTGTCACAGATACGCAGTATTTT. Translated: CATSDAFVTDTQYF.

This clonotype was detected many times. The chain uses TRBV29-1 and TRBJ2-5; 9 nucleotides align to TRBD2. V dropped 4 bases and J dropped 5; count of bases not matched to a gene: 11. There are 15 residues in the CDR3. CDR1 is SQVTM, CDR2 ANQGSEA, per germline. For the CDR3, the DNA is TGCAGCGTTGGTAGCGGGGGCCAACTGGGGGAGACCCAGTACTTC. This translates into CSVGSGGQLGETQYF.